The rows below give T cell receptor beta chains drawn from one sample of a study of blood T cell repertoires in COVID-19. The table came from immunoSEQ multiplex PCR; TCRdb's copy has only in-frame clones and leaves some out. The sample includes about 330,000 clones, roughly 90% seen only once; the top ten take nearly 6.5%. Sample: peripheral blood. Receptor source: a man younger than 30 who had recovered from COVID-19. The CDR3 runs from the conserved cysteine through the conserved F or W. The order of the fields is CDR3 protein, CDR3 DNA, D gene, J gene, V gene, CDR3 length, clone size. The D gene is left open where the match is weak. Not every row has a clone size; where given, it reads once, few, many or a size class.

CDR3: CASSPGYEQYF
DNA: TGTGCCAGCAGCCCCGGCTACGAGCAGTACTTC
D: NA
J: TRBJ2-7
V: TRBV11-2
length: 11
size: NA

CDR3: CASSSLAGMTYEQYF
DNA: TGCGCCAGCAGCTCTCTAGCGGGGATGACCTACGAGCAGTACTTC
D: TRBD2
J: TRBJ2-7
V: TRBV5-1
length: 15
size: NA

CDR3: CASSRGGTEAFF
DNA: TGCGCCAGCAGCAGAGGTGGCACTGAAGCTTTCTTT
D: NA
J: TRBJ1-1
V: TRBV4-1
length: 12
size: NA

CDR3: CASSPWDIEVGATEAFF
DNA: TGTGCCAGCTCACCCTGGGACATAGAGGTCGGGGCCACTGAAGCTTTCTTT
D: NA
J: TRBJ1-1
V: TRBV18
length: 17
size: NA

CDR3: CASSHVSGTGPVTDTQYF
DNA: TGCGCCAGCAGCCATGTTAGTGGGACAGGGCCTGTCACAGATACGCAGTATTTT
D: TRBD1
J: TRBJ2-3
V: TRBV5-1
length: 18
size: NA

CDR3: CASSITGVNSGNTIYF
DNA: TGTGCCAGTAGTATAACAGGGGTGAACTCTGGAAACACCATATATTTT
D: TRBD1
J: TRBJ1-3
V: TRBV19
length: 16
size: NA

CDR3: CASSLGQGPGELFF
DNA: TGTGCCAGCAGCCTAGGACAGGGGCCCGGGGAGCTGTTTTTT
D: NA
J: TRBJ2-2
V: TRBV21-1
length: 14
size: NA

CDR3: CASSVAVTGATNFYGYTF
DNA: TGTGCCAGCAGCGTAGCCGTGACAGGGGCCACCAACTTCTATGGCTACACCTTC
D: TRBD1
J: TRBJ1-2
V: TRBV9
length: 18
size: once

CDR3: CASNKLVGGLAGAGELFF
DNA: TGTGCCAGCAACAAACTTGTGGGGGGACTAGCCGGCGCCGGGGAGCTGTTTTTT
D: TRBD2
J: TRBJ2-2
V: TRBV7-8
length: 18
size: NA

CDR3: CASSLHGEQYF
DNA: TGTGCCAGCAGCTTGCACGGCGAGCAGTACTTC
D: NA
J: TRBJ2-7
V: TRBV5-6
length: 11
size: NA

CDR3: CATSTGTGNTGELFF
DNA: TGTGCCACCAGTACCGGGACAGGGAACACCGGGGAGCTGTTTTTT
D: TRBD1
J: TRBJ2-2
V: TRBV24-1
length: 15
size: once

CDR3: CASSLDFGRGETQYF
DNA: TGTGCCAGCAGCTTAGATTTTGGCCGAGGGGAGACCCAGTACTTC
D: NA
J: TRBJ2-5
V: TRBV5-6
length: 15
size: NA

CDR3: CASRPRERAVSTLHF
DNA: TGTGCCAGCAGGCCGCGGGAGAGGGCCGTTTCGACCCTCCACTTT
D: NA
J: TRBJ1-6
V: TRBV28
length: 15
size: NA

CDR3: CASSLFGQSSYEQYF
DNA: TGTGCCAGCAGCTTATTTGGACAGAGCTCCTACGAGCAGTACTTC
D: NA
J: TRBJ2-7
V: TRBV7-2
length: 15
size: NA

CDR3: CASSLGRTGPTEAFF
DNA: TGTGCCAGCAGCTTAGGGAGGACAGGGCCCACTGAAGCTTTCTTT
D: TRBD1
J: TRBJ1-1
V: TRBV11-2
length: 15
size: NA

CDR3: CASSSPRDRPTLMNTEAFF
DNA: TGTGCCAGCAGCTCGCCCCGGGACAGGCCGACTTTGATGAACACTGAAGCTTTCTTT
D: TRBD1
J: TRBJ1-1
V: TRBV7-9
length: 19
size: NA

CDR3: CASRREGGGMYEQYF
DNA: TGTGCCAGCAGGAGGGAAGGGGGAGGGATGTACGAGCAGTACTTC
D: NA
J: TRBJ2-7
V: TRBV6-5
length: 15
size: NA

CDR3: CASKRAGDYTF
DNA: TGTGCCTCTAAACGAGCAGGGGACTACACCTTC
D: NA
J: TRBJ1-2
V: TRBV30
length: 11
size: NA

CDR3: CASSLSGSGETFF
DNA: TGTGCCAGCAGTTTATCGGGCTCCGGCGAGACTTTCTTT
D: NA
J: TRBJ1-1
V: TRBV27
length: 13
size: NA

CDR3: CASSQDREASTLSIYNEQFF
DNA: TGCGCCAGCAGCCAAGATCGGGAGGCTAGCACTCTCTCCATCTACAATGAGCAGTTCTTC
D: TRBD2
J: TRBJ2-1
V: TRBV4-3
length: 20
size: NA

CDR3: CATLGLAGSSYNEQFF
DNA: TGTGCCACCCTGGGACTAGCGGGAAGCTCCTACAATGAGCAGTTCTTC
D: TRBD2
J: TRBJ2-1
V: TRBV25-1
length: 16
size: once

CDR3: CASSPRGTTSYEQYF
DNA: TGTGCCAGCAGTCCCCGGGGGACTACCTCCTACGAGCAGTACTTC
D: TRBD2
J: TRBJ2-7
V: TRBV27
length: 15
size: NA

CDR3: CASSAPGTGITGEQYF
DNA: TGTGCCAGCAGCGCCCCCGGGACAGGGATCACGGGCGAGCAGTACTTC
D: TRBD1
J: TRBJ2-7
V: TRBV11-2
length: 16
size: NA

CDR3: CASSSWTRSYEQYF
DNA: TGTGCCAGCAGTTCGTGGACTAGGAGCTACGAGCAGTACTTC
D: TRBD2
J: TRBJ2-7
V: TRBV2
length: 14
size: NA

CDR3: CASSLQGVGSYNSPLHF
DNA: TGTGCCAGCAGCTTACAGGGGGTAGGGTCCTATAATTCACCCCTCCACTTT
D: TRBD1
J: TRBJ1-6
V: TRBV9
length: 17
size: NA

CDR3: CSAGQGANNEQFF
DNA: TGCAGCGCCGGACAGGGGGCGAACAATGAGCAGTTCTTC
D: TRBD1
J: TRBJ2-1
V: TRBV29-1
length: 13
size: NA

CDR3: CASSQEGRRNTEAFF
DNA: TGCGCCAGCAGCCAAGAGGGGCGGCGGAACACTGAAGCTTTCTTT
D: NA
J: TRBJ1-1
V: TRBV4-1
length: 15
size: NA